This T cell receptor (beta chain) was captured by sequencing in a study of CD8 T cells in ankylosing spondylitis. Whole-study results and caveats: Fewer than ten highly homologous variants made up a TCR beta motif that seemed to typify ankylosing spondylitis blood. Significant enrichment of disease-linked clones was reportedly seen in matched ankylosing spondylitis synovial fluid.

This clonotype has at least ten counts. Its antigen is unidentified. It was by quantitative 5'-RACE with molecular barcodes that TCR beta libraries were made. One entry per CDR3 protein, called by TCRdb with MiXCR from the 5' RACE reads. The sample shows more than 150,000 distinct CDR3 sequences, around a tenth of them seen only once. The germline V gene encodes CDR1 SQVTM and CDR2 ANQGSEA. CDR3 length: 12 residues. Trimming took 4 bases from V and 4 from J, leaving 8 bases between them. The TCR sequence derives from a male donor with ankylosing spondylitis or in good health (not recorded which). Sequenced material: blood, either unsorted or a sorted T cell fraction (not recorded which). J is TRBJ2-1 and V is TRBV29-1, with D uncertain. The CDR3 region is CSVVWPYNEQFF. The CDR3 nucleotides are TGCAGCGTTGTATGGCCGTACAATGAGCAGTTCTTC.